Following are 17 T cell receptor beta chains from one sample sequenced in a study of Ad26.COV2.S vaccination and SARS-CoV-2 variants. Clones were read by immunoSEQ multiplex PCR, and TCRdb kept only the in-frame ones, dropping some. The data contain some 450,000 clones, roughly 91% of them seen just once; the ten biggest clones take up more than 3.5%. Treatment in this sample: around 19 received Ad26.COV2.S at low or high dose, single or two shots; about 5 received placebo; per-sample allocation not given. The samples were gathered on day 63 after the first injection of vaccine or placebo. The specimen was peripheral blood, collected in a trial of Ad26.COV2.S vaccine versus placebo. The source of these receptors is a person between 18 and 65 years old who received the Ad26.COV2.S COVID-19 vaccine or a placebo.

The rearrangement links TRBV3-1 (or the pseudogene TRBV3-2) to TRBJ2-3, with 10 bases lining up with TRBD1. CDR1 LGHDT and CDR2 YNNKEL come from the germline V gene (reference sequence). V trimming: 1 base; J trimming: 4 bases; junction bases outside the gene matches: 2. The CDR3 is 15 amino acids. The DNA of the CDR3 is TGTGCCAGCAGCCAAGGACAGGGGGCCCCAGATACGCAGTATTTT. This codes for CASSQGQGAPDTQYF.

CDR3 coding DNA: TGTGCCAGCAGTTTAGGGCAGGGGTATGAGCAGTTCTTC. This codes for CASSLGQGYEQFF. The rearrangement links TRBV12-3 or TRBV12-4 to TRBJ2-1, with TRBD1 as a possible D gene (6 bases). The V end lost 1 base, the J end lost 8 bases, and 9 bases lay between the germline ends. The CDR3 has 13 amino acids.

V usage is TRBV5-1 and J usage is TRBJ1-2, with D possibly TRBD1 on 5 matching bases. The germline gives CDR1 SGHRS, CDR2 YFSETQ. There are 15 residues in the CDR3. Trimming shortened V by 0 bases and J by 3 bases, and 12 bases separated the two germline ends. The CDR3 coding sequence is TGCGCCAGCAGCTTGGCCCAGGGAGGTGACTATGGCTACACCTTC. Residues: CASSLAQGGDYGYTF.

The CDR3 here is CATKSATNEKLFF. In DNA, the CDR3 is TGTGCCACCAAGTCAGCAACTAATGAAAAACTGTTTTTT. The chain has TRBV10-3 and TRBJ1-4; D uncertain. The germline CDR1 and CDR2 sequences are ENHRY and SYGVKD. The V end lost 10 bases, the J end lost 0 bases, and 9 bases lay between the germline ends. The CDR3 has 13 residues.

This sequence joins TRBV5-1 and TRBJ2-7, with 13 bases that match TRBD2. J was trimmed by 5 bases and V by 4 bases; bases with no gene match: 12. This CDR3 has 17 amino acids. Germline values: CDR1 SGHRS, CDR2 YFSETQ. Here the CDR3 DNA reads TGCGCCAGCAGCCCGGGACTTGCCGGGACTAGCGGGAACGAGCAGTACTTC. Translating it yields CASSPGLAGTSGNEQYF.

The chain joins TRBV5-1 to TRBJ2-5, with D possibly matching TRBD2 (5 bases). Trimming shortened V by 0 bases and J by 2 bases, and 14 bases separated the two germline ends. The CDR3 is made up of 16 amino acids. Germline V gene lookup returns CDR1 SGHRS and CDR2 YFSETQ. The CDR3 sequence is CASSLVSDWRQETQYF. CDR3 DNA: TGCGCCAGCAGCTTGGTTTCGGACTGGAGGCAAGAGACCCAGTACTTC. Variable domain in full (rest from reference TRBV5-1 and TRBJ2-5): KAGVTQTPRYLIKTRGQQVTLSCSPISGHRSVSWYQQTPGQGLQFLFEYFSETQRNKGNFPGRFSGRQFSNSRSEMNVSTLELGDSALYLCASSLVSDWRQETQYFGPGTRLLVL.

The rearrangement uses TRBV19 and TRBJ2-6, with TRBD2 as a possible D gene (5 bases). The CDR3 extends over 15 amino acids. Trimming removed 7 bases at V and 7 bases at J, with 17 bases between. Germline V gene lookup returns CDR1 LNHDA and CDR2 SQIVND (reference sequence). For the CDR3, the DNA is TGTGCCAGTACCGTCGAGGGTTACGGCGCCAACGTCCTGACTTTC. Its protein product is CASTVEGYGANVLTF.

In this sample, this clone turned up once. The chain carries TRBV6-5 and TRBJ2-7, with 12 bases identical to TRBD2. In germline, CDR1 is MNHEY, CDR2 SVGAGI. Trimming removed 4 bases from V and 4 bases from J; junction bases left unmatched: 5. The CDR3 totals 15 residues. DNA for the CDR3: TGTGCCAGCAGTTGGGCCGGGACTAGCGGGTACGAGCAGTACTTC. It specifies CASSWAGTSGYEQYF.

The CDR3 spells CASSSIARDRAGTRALVETQYF. The CDR3 DNA is TGTGCCAGCAGCTCCATAGCCCGGGACAGGGCCGGGACTAGGGCCCTCGTCGAGACCCAGTACTTC. This chain joins TRBV7-8 and TRBJ2-5; weak D call: TRBD1 (9 bases). Germline lookup yields CDR1 SGHVS and CDR2 FQNEAQ. V lost 4 bases and J lost 5, with 38 bases in between. The CDR3 contains 22 residues. The full variable domain, its missing parts supplied by reference TRBV7-8 and TRBJ2-5, is GAGVSQSPRYKVAKRGQDVALRCDPISGHVSLFWYQQALGQGPEFLTYFQNEAQLDKSGLPSDRFFAERPEGSVSTLKIQRTQQEDSAVYLCASSSIARDRAGTRALVETQYFGPGTRLLVL.

In its sample, this clone was seen once. The gene calls are TRBV5-4 and TRBJ1-3; D unresolved. The germline V and J ends were trimmed by 0 bases and 1 base, with 11 bases remaining between them. Germline V gene sequence: CDR1 SGHNT, CDR2 YYREEE (reference sequence). There are 16 residues in the CDR3. The CDR3 coding sequence is TGTGCCAGCAGCTTGGGTGGGGAGCGTTCTGGAAACACCATATATTTT. Amino acid sequence: CASSLGGERSGNTIYF.

The chain has TRBV27 and TRBJ2-7, with 10 bases aligning to TRBD2. The CDR3 runs to 14 residues. After removal of 4 bases from V and 7 bases from J, the junction contained 7 bases not matched to a gene. In germline, CDR1 is MNHEY, CDR2 SMNVEV (reference sequence). The CDR3 DNA is TGTGCCAGCAGTTACAGCGGGAGGGCTAGGGAGCAGTACTTC. Protein: CASSYSGRAREQYF.

The V and J genes are TRBV5-6 and TRBJ1-2, with a tentative D call TRBD1 (5 bases). V lost 0 bases to trimming and J lost 8 bases, with 14 bases between them. Per germline, CDR1 SGHDT and CDR2 YYEEEE. CDR3 length equals 14 residues. CDR3 in amino acids: CASSLVAREAGYTF. The CDR3 coding sequence is TGTGCCAGCAGCTTGGTGGCCAGGGAGGCGGGCTACACCTTC.

The chain carries TRBV7-2 and TRBJ2-7, with 8 positions matching TRBD2. CDR1 SGHTA and CDR2 FQGNSA come from the germline V gene. The V gene end was trimmed by 3 bases and the J gene end by 5 bases; junction bases not matched to a gene: 6. The CDR3 runs to 14 residues. CDR3 bases: TGTGCCAGCAGCTTTAGCGGGAACACCCACGAGCAGTACTTC. This gives the protein CASSFSGNTHEQYF.

As DNA, the CDR3 is TGTGCCAGCAGTTTGAACCCGATATACCTCGCGGCGGACCCCTACGAGCAGTACTTC. As protein: CASSLNPIYLAADPYEQYF. The V gene is TRBV28, the J gene TRBJ2-7; no reliable D call. The CDR3 sequence is 19 residues long. Germline-derived CDR1 and CDR2 are MDHEN and SYDVKM. The ends were cut back, 3 bases at V and 2 bases at J, with 26 bases in the middle.

For the CDR3, the DNA is TGTGCCAGCAGCGTAGCTCCCTGGCGAACAGGGGGCATAAACACCGGGGAGCTGTTTTTT. This gives the protein CASSVAPWRTGGINTGELFF. V gene TRBV9 combines with J gene TRBJ2-2, with TRBD1 matching over 9 bases. V dropped 0 bases and J dropped 2; count of bases not matched to a gene: 14. Germline V gene sequence: CDR1 SGDLS, CDR2 YYNGEE. The CDR3 is 20 amino acids.

The V call is TRBV3-1 (or the pseudogene TRBV3-2), the J call TRBJ2-7; 12 nucleotides align to TRBD2. CDR3 length: 15 amino acids. V gave up 4 bases and J gave up 7 bases; unmatched junction bases: 8. Germline values: CDR1 LGHDT, CDR2 YNNKEL (reference sequence). The CDR3 reads CASSPVASGRVEQYF. Written as DNA, the CDR3 is TGTGCCAGCAGCCCCGTGGCTAGCGGGAGGGTTGAGCAGTACTTC.

The V call is TRBV3-1 (or the pseudogene TRBV3-2), the J call TRBJ2-3, with TRBD2 matching over 8 bases. This CDR3 region has 15 residues. The J segment lost 5 bases and the V segment lost 0 bases, leaving 4 bases of the junction unmatched. CDR1 LGHDT and CDR2 YNNKEL come from the germline V gene (reference sequence). For the CDR3, the DNA is TGTGCCAGCAGCCAAGATCGGGAGGGCCAAGATACGCAGTATTTT. Amino acids: CASSQDREGQDTQYF.